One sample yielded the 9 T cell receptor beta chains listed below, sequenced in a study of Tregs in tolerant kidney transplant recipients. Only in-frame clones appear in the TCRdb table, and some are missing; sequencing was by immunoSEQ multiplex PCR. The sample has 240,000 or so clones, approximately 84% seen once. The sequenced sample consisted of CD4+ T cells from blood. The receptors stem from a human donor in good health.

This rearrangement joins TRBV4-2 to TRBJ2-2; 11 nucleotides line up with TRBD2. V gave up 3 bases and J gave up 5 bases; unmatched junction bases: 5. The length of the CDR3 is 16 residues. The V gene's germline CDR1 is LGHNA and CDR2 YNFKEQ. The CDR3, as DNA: TGTGCCAGCAGCCAGGCCGGGACTAGCGGAACCGGGGAGCTGTTTTTT. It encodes CASSQAGTSGTGELFF.

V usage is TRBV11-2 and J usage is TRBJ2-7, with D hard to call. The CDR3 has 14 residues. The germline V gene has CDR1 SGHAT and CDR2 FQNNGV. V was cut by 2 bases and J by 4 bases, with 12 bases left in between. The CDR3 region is CASSLTNSIYEQYF. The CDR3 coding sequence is TGTGCCAGCAGCTTAACTAACAGTATTTACGAGCAGTACTTC.

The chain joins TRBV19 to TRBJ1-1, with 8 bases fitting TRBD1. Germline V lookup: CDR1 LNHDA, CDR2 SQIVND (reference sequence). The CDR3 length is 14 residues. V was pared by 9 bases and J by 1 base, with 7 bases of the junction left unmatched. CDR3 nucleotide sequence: TGTGCCAGCAGGACAGGGAGCGGGAACACTGAAGCTTTCTTT. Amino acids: CASRTGSGNTEAFF.

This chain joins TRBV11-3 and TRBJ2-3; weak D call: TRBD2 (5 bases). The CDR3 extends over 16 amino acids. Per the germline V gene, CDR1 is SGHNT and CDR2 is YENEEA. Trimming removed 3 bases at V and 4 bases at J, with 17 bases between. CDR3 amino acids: CASSFGDEGLSDTQYF. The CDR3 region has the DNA TGTGCCAGCAGCTTTGGAGACGAGGGCTTGTCAGATACGCAGTATTTT.

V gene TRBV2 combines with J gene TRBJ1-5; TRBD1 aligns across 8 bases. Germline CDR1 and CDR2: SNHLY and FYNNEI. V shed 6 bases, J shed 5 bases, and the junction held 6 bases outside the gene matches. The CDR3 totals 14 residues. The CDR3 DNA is TGTGCCAGCAGCTATGGACAGGGAGATCAGCCCCAGCATTTT. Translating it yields CASSYGQGDQPQHF.

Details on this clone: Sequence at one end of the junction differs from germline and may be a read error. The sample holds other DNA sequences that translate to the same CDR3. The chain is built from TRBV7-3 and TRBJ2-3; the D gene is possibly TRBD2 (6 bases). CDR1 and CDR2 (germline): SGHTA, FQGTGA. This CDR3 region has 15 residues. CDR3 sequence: CASSWDSPGTDTQYF. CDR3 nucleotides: TGTGCCAGCAGCTGGGACTCCCCGGGCACAGATACACAGTATTTT.

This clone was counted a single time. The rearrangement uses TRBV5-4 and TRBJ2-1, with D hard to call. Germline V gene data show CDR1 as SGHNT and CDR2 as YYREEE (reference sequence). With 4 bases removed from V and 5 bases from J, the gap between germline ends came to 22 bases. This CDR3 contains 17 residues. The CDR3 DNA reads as TGTGCCAGCAGCAGGACGGTGGGGATTCAGTCGAACAATGAGCAGTTCTTC. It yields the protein CASSRTVGIQSNNEQFF.

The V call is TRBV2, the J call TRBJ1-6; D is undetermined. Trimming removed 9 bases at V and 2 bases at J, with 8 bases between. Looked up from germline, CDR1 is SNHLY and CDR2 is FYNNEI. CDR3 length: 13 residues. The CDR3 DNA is TGTGCCAGGGCGGATGCCTATAATTCACCCCTCCACTTT. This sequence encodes CARADAYNSPLHF.

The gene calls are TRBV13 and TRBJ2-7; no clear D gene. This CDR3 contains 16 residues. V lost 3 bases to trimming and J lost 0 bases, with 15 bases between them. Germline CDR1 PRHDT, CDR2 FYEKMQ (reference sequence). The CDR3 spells CASSLTVTISSYEQYF. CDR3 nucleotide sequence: TGTGCCAGCAGCTTGACGGTGACAATCAGCTCCTACGAGCAGTACTTC.